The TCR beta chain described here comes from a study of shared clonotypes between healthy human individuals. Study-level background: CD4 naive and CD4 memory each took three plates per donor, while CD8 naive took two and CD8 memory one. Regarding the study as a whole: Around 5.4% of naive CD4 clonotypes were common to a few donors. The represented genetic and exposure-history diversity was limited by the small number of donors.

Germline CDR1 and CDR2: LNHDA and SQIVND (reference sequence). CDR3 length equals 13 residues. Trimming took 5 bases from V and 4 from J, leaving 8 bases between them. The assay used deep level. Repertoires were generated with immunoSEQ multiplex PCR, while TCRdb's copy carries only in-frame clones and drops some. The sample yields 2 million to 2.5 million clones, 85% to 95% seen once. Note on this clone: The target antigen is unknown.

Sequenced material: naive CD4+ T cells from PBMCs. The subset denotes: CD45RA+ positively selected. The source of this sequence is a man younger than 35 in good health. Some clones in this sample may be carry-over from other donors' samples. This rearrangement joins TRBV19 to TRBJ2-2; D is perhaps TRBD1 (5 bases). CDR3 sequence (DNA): TGTGCCAGTAGTCTAGGGGTCACCGGGGAGCTGTTTTTT. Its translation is CASSLGVTGELFF.